This T cell receptor (beta chain) was profiled in a study of OX40 agonist ivuxolimab in advanced cancers. Turning to the study itself: In this cohort, patients received ivuxolimab, an agonistic anti-OX40 (CD134) antibody.

Germline V CDR1 and CDR2: KGHSY, FQNENV. The V and J ends lost 4 bases and 2 bases respectively, with 15 bases between them. The CDR3 has 16 amino acids. Sequencing used immunoSEQ multiplex PCR; TCRdb keeps in-frame clones, though not all of them. This sample carries about 77,000 clones, 85% of them seen once, and the ten largest clones take 0.5% to 0.8%. Autoimmune disease history or systemic immunosuppression disqualified patients. Whole-study findings and limits: Clones of CD4+ and CD8+ blood T cells grew by week 6 at doses of 0.1 to 3.0 mg/kg.

Concerning this clone itself: Its antigen is not identified.

The TCR originated in an adult with an advanced solid tumor such as melanoma, head and neck, liver or kidney cancer. This sequence joins TRBV16 and TRBJ1-5; a weak D match, TRBD1 (6 bases). The sequencing used CD4+ or CD8+ T cells sorted from blood, collected in a trial of the OX40 agonist ivuxolimab. The CDR3 DNA is TGTGCCAGCAGCCCCGGCCGGGGGGCAGGCAATCAGCCCCAGCATTTT. Residues: CASSPGRGAGNQPQHF.